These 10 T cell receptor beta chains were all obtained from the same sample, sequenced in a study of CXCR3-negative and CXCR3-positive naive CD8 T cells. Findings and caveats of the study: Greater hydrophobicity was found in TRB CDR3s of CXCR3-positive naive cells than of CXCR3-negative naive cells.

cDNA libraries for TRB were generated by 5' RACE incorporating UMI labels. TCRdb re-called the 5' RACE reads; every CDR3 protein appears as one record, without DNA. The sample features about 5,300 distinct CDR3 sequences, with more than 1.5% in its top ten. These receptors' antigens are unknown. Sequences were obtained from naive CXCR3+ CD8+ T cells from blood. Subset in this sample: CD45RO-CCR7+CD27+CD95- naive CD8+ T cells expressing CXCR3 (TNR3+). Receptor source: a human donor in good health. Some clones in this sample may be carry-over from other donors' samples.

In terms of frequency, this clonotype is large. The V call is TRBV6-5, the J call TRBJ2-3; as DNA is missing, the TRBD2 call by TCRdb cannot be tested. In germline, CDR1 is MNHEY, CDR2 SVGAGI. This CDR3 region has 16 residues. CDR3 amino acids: CASSSELAGDTDTQYF.

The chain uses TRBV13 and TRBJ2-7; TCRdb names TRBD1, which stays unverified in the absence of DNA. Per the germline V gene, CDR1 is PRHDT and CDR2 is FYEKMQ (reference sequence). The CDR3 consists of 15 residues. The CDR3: CASSSGDRRVWEQYF.

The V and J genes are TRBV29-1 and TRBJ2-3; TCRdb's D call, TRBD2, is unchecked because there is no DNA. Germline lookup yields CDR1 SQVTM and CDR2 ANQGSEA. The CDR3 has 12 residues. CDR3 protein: CSVVRAPDTQYF.

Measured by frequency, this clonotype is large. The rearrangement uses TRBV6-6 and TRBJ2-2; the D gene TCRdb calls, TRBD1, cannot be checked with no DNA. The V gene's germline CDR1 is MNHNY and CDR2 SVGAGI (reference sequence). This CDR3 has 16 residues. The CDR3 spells CASSYMAGSGPGELFF.

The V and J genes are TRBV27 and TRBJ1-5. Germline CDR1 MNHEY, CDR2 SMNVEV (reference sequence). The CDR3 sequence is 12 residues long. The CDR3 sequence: CASSFFGQPEHF.

The CDR3 sequence: CASSFGAGGIYNEQFF. V gene TRBV12-3 or TRBV12-4 combines with J gene TRBJ2-1; no DNA is available, so the TRBD2 call from TCRdb remains unchecked. This CDR3 comprises 16 residues.

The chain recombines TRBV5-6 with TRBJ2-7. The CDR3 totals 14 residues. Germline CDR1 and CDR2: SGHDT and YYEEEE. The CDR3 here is CASSFSSRPYEQYF.

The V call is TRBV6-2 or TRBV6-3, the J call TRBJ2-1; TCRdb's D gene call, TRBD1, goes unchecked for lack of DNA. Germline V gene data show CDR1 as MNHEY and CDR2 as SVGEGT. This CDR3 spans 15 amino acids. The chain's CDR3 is CASSPLRSGFNEQFF.

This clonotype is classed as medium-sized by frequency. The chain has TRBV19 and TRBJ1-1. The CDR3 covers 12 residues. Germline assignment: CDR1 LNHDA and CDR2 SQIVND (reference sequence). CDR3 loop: CASTAWNTEAFF.

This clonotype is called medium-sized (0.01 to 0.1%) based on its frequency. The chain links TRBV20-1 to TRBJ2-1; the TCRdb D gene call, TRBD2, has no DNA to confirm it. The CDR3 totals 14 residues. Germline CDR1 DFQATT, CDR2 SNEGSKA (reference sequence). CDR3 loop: CSAHTGTYYNEQFF.